The 11 T cell receptor beta chains in this list originate from one sample, sequenced in a study of T cell changes during pregnancy in multiple sclerosis. The method was immunoSEQ multiplex PCR; TCRdb's version includes in-frame clones alone and lacks a portion of them. The table lists about 100,000 clones, 85% to 95% of them singletons. Source: peripheral blood, taken after pregnancy. All receptors derive from a female donor with multiple sclerosis, enrolled in a pregnancy study.

The chain has TRBV7-9 and TRBJ2-5; TRBD1 aligns across 11 bases. CDR1 is SEHNR, CDR2 FQNEAQ, per germline (reference sequence). Losses at the gene ends were 5 bases for V and 2 bases for J; bases not matched to a gene: 7. The CDR3 length is 16 residues. The CDR3 region is CASSAARDRGQETQYF. CDR3 coding DNA: TGTGCCAGCAGCGCGGCCCGGGACAGGGGGCAAGAGACCCAGTACTTC.

V is TRBV28 and J is TRBJ1-1; 7 bases map to TRBD1. The V and J ends lost 5 bases and 8 bases, in that order; junction bases with no gene match: 14. The CDR3 contains 15 residues. CDR1 is MDHEN and CDR2 is SYDVKM in the germline V gene. The CDR3 sequence: CASSQPGTALGEAFF. CDR3 bases: TGTGCCAGCAGTCAGCCCGGGACAGCCCTAGGGGAAGCTTTCTTT.

V and J are TRBV4-2 and TRBJ2-7; TRBD2 agrees at 9 bases. Germline CDR1 LGHNA, CDR2 YNFKEQ. This CDR3 comprises 12 residues. Trimming cost V 0 bases and J 9 bases; bases outside gene matches: 0. CDR3 amino acids: CASSQETSGQYF. In DNA, the CDR3 is TGTGCCAGCAGCCAAGAGACTAGCGGGCAGTACTTC.

This rearrangement joins TRBV7-2 to TRBJ2-2, with 10 bases lining up with TRBD2. The CDR3 runs to 17 residues. Trimming removed 4 bases from V and 6 bases from J; junction bases left unmatched: 11. Germline CDR1 reads SGHTA; CDR2 reads FQGNSA. In DNA form, the CDR3 reads TGTGCCAGCAGCTCCCATGCTAGCGGGAGTGTCTCCGGGGAGCTGTTTTTT. Protein sequence: CASSSHASGSVSGELFF.

The J gene is TRBJ2-7, the V gene TRBV19; D is unclear. The CDR3 totals 13 residues. Trimming pared 2 bases from V and 3 bases from J, leaving 8 bases between. Germline loops: CDR1 LNHDA, CDR2 SQIVND (reference sequence). The CDR3, as DNA: TGTGCCAGTAGTATATCCAGGCTCTACGAGCAGTACTTC. Its protein is CASSISRLYEQYF.

The chain combines TRBV5-1 with TRBJ2-1, with a tentative D call TRBD1 (8 bases). Germline CDR1 is SGHRS and CDR2 is YFSETQ. This CDR3 comprises 17 residues. Deletions cut 3 bases from V and 7 bases from J, with 23 bases between. This CDR3 reads CASSSGQVGGRVNEQFF. In DNA, the CDR3 is TGCGCCAGCAGCTCGGGACAGGTCGGGGGGCGGGTGAATGAGCAGTTCTTC. Full variable domain (remainder filled in from reference TRBV5-1 and TRBJ2-1): KAGVTQTPRYLIKTRGQQVTLSCSPISGHRSVSWYQQTPGQGLQFLFEYFSETQRNKGNFPGRFSGRQFSNSRSEMNVSTLELGDSALYLCASSSGQVGGRVNEQFFGPGTRLTVL.

This clone has just a few counts. The V and J genes are TRBV7-9 and TRBJ1-2; D possibly corresponds to TRBD1 (5 bases). From germline, CDR1 is SEHNR and CDR2 FQNEAQ (reference sequence). V was cut by 5 bases and J by 1 base, with 14 bases left in between. This CDR3 spans 15 amino acids. The DNA of the CDR3 is TGTGCCAGCAGCCCGTACCGGGGGGGTAACTATGGCTACACCTTC. Protein product: CASSPYRGGNYGYTF.

This rearrangement joins TRBV5-1 to TRBJ2-7, with 14 bases matching TRBD2. The CDR3 covers 18 residues. Looked up from germline, CDR1 is SGHRS and CDR2 is YFSETQ. The trim removed 7 bases at V and 2 bases at J, leaving 14 bases unmatched. The CDR3 loop is CASDSGTSGSSAPYEQYF. The CDR3 nucleotides are TGCGCCAGCGACTCCGGGACTAGCGGGAGCTCGGCGCCCTACGAGCAGTACTTC.

The J gene is TRBJ2-1, the V gene TRBV14, with 10 bases identical to TRBD2. CDR1 and CDR2 (germline): SGHDN, FVKESK. Unmatched junction bases numbered 1, after V lost 1 base and J lost 4 bases. This CDR3 has 15 amino acids. The CDR3: CASSQGTSGYNEQFF. As DNA, the CDR3 is TGTGCCAGCAGCCAAGGGACTAGCGGATACAATGAGCAGTTCTTC.

The chain has TRBV2 and TRBJ1-4, with TRBD1 identical over 10 bases. V lost 6 bases and J lost 6; bases outside the gene matches: 4. The germline gives CDR1 SNHLY, CDR2 FYNNEI. This CDR3 has 14 amino acids. CDR3 protein: CASREDRGYEKLFF. The CDR3 coding sequence is TGTGCCAGCAGGGAGGACAGGGGGTATGAAAAACTGTTTTTT.

This chain joins TRBV27 and TRBJ2-4; 8 bases align to TRBD2. V trimming: 5 bases; J trimming: 1 base; junction bases outside the gene matches: 4. The CDR3 is 15 amino acids. Per germline, CDR1 MNHEY and CDR2 SMNVEV (reference sequence). The CDR3 nucleotides are TGTGCCAGCAGTCCCCGGGGGGGGGCCAAAAACATTCAGTACTTC. It is translated as CASSPRGGAKNIQYF.